This T cell receptor (beta chain) was identified during a study of cytomegalovirus exposure and HLA in healthy donors. About this clone itself: Its antigen is unidentified.

PCR employed 60 Vbeta and 13 Jbeta primers. Libraries were prepared by immunoSEQ multiplex PCR; TCRdb keeps only in-frame clonotypes and omits some of them. The sample contains some 33,000 clones, about 63% of which appear only once. Whole-study findings and limits: Associated with cytomegalovirus, according to the listing, were about 160 TCR beta chains. It was likely that a cluster of highly shared sequence variants was a sequencing artifact.

The CDR3 is made up of 16 amino acids. Trimming took 0 bases from V and 3 from J; bases not matched to a gene: 4. The germline gives CDR1 LGHNA, CDR2 YSLEER. This TCR came from a man in his fifties in good health and CMV-seropositive. V usage is TRBV4-3 and J usage is TRBJ2-5; 10 bases match TRBD2. Sequencing was performed on PBMCs. In nucleotides, the CDR3 is TGCGCCAGCAGCCAAGATAGCGGGGGGAAAAAAGAGACCCAGTACTTC. Protein sequence: CASSQDSGGKKETQYF.